This record looks at one T cell receptor beta chain sequence and its context. The antigen remains unidentified. From cryopreserved PBMCs came about 2.1 micrograms of genomic DNA used for TCR beta libraries. The sample originates from a study of cytotoxic CD8 clonotypes in ibrutinib-treated CLL. V dropped 5 bases and J dropped 11 bases, with 10 bases sitting between them. Per germline, CDR1 ENHRY and CDR2 SYGVKD. The CDR3 is 11 amino acids. Profiled with immunoSEQ multiplex PCR; TCRdb holds only in-frame clones, not every one. The data show 50,000 to 70,000 clones, around 52% seen once. The study, taken as a whole, reports: Clonality (at baseline) was higher than in age-matched healthy donors and tracked circulating CD8+ T-cell counts. Before falling back toward baseline at progression, clonality had risen at the time of ibrutinib response. Under treatment, the uncommon public clonotypes either contracted or remained stable.

The chain recombines TRBV10-3 with TRBJ2-1; D is unresolved. The sample here was PBMCs, taken at disease progression, from a patient treated with ibrutinib. The TCR sequence derives from a human donor with chronic lymphocytic leukemia. CDR3 region: CAISYNSQQFF. CDR3 in DNA: TGTGCCATCAGTTATAATAGTCAGCAGTTCTTC.